The 32 T cell receptor beta chains below come from one sample, sequenced in a study of blood T cell repertoires in COVID-19. Sequencing used immunoSEQ multiplex PCR; TCRdb keeps in-frame clones, though not all of them. The table has 60,000 to 80,000 clones, approximately 80% seen once. Sequencing was performed on PBMCs or T cells enriched from blood (not recorded which). These receptors were collected from a woman aged 35 to 49 with acute COVID-19.

The chain uses TRBV28 and TRBJ1-4; 8 bases are a match to TRBD1. There are 15 residues in the CDR3. The germline CDR1 and CDR2 sequences are MDHEN and SYDVKM. J gave up 5 bases and V 6 bases, and 8 bases lay outside the gene matches. CDR3: CASSPAGGGNEKLFF. In nucleotides, the CDR3 is TGTGCCAGCAGCCCCGCAGGGGGCGGGAATGAAAAACTGTTTTTT. The whole variable domain, filled in from reference TRBV28 and TRBJ1-4, reads DVKVTQSSRYLVKRTGEKVFLECVQDMDHENMFWYRQDPGLGLRLIYFSYDVKMKEKGDIPEGYSVSREKKERFSLILESASTNQTSMYLCASSPAGGGNEKLFFGSGTQLSVL.

This clone has just one count. The chain couples TRBV7-9 to TRBJ2-2; TRBD2 aligns across 8 bases. This CDR3 spans 18 amino acids. Germline CDR1 reads SEHNR; CDR2 reads FQNEAQ (reference sequence). V was clipped by 0 bases and J by 0 bases; unmatched bases: 6. The CDR3 nucleotides read TGTGCCAGCAGCTTAGCCCGCGTACTAGCGGCGAACACCGGGGAGCTGTTTTTT. Amino acids: CASSLARVLAANTGELFF.

The rearrangement uses TRBV18 and TRBJ1-1, with a tentative D call TRBD1 (5 bases). The CDR3 consists of 12 residues. Germline V gene lookup returns CDR1 KGHSH and CDR2 LQKENI. Trimming cost V 3 bases and J 8 bases, with 10 bases left between them. The CDR3 DNA is TGTGCCAGCTCACCGGGGGAGGGAGAAGCTTTCTTT. Its protein product is CASSPGEGEAFF.

The chain employs TRBV5-1 and TRBJ2-5, with 7 bases identical to TRBD2. The ends lost 6 bases at V and 1 base at J; junction bases unmatched: 3. This CDR3 spans 13 amino acids. Germline CDR1 is SGHRS and CDR2 is YFSETQ. The CDR3: CASTGGTQETQYF. DNA for the CDR3: TGCGCCAGCACCGGGGGGACCCAAGAGACCCAGTACTTC.

The gene calls are TRBV28 and TRBJ1-5, with D possibly matching TRBD1 (6 bases). Trimming stripped 5 bases from V and 0 bases from J, with 20 bases between. Germline CDR1 MDHEN, CDR2 SYDVKM. The CDR3 consists of 18 residues. CDR3 bases: TGTGCCAGCAGTCCGCTAGGGGGATGGCAAATTAGCAATCAGCCCCAGCATTTT. Residues: CASSPLGGWQISNQPQHF.

This clone came up once. CDR3 amino acids: CASSVEASGATDTQYF. The CDR3 DNA follows: TGTGCCAGCAGCGTAGAGGCTAGCGGGGCCACAGATACGCAGTATTTT. The V call is TRBV9, the J call TRBJ2-3, with 9 bases lining up with TRBD2. Germline CDR1 and CDR2: SGDLS and YYNGEE. The V and J ends lost 0 bases and 2 bases, in that order; junction bases with no gene match: 4. The CDR3 has 16 residues.

In DNA form, the CDR3 reads TGTGCCAGCAGCTTAGACAAGGACAGGGAAACTGGGGCCAACGTCCTGACTTTC. Translating gives CASSLDKDRETGANVLTF. This chain uses TRBV7-9 with TRBJ2-6; 8 bases line up with TRBD1. This CDR3 has 18 amino acids. After removal of 1 base from V and 2 bases from J, the junction contained 7 bases not matched to a gene. Germline V CDR1 and CDR2: SEHNR, FQNEAQ (reference sequence).

This clone has a single count. The chain combines TRBV7-8 with TRBJ2-2, with 9 bases that match TRBD2. Germline V gene lookup returns CDR1 SGHVS and CDR2 FQNEAQ. The junction had 10 bases not matched to a gene; V was cut back by 1 base and J by 4 bases. The CDR3 loop spans 18 amino acids. The CDR3 DNA is TGTGCCAGCAGCTTAGTAACCGTGAGCGGGGGGAGCACCGGGGAGCTGTTTTTT. Amino acid sequence: CASSLVTVSGGSTGELFF.

The chain joins TRBV12-5 to TRBJ1-5, with D maybe TRBD1 (5 bases). V gave up 2 bases and J gave up 4 bases, with 18 bases separating them. CDR3 length: 17 residues. Germline loops: CDR1 LGHNT, CDR2 FRNRAP. DNA for the CDR3: TGTGCTAGTGGTTTGTTATGGGGGACTTTGGTGAATCAGCCCCAGCATTTT. Translated: CASGLLWGTLVNQPQHF.

This clone was seen once. The CDR3 here is CASSEGQGLANYGYTF. For the CDR3, the DNA is TGTGCCAGCAGTGAAGGCCAGGGGCTTGCTAACTATGGCTACACCTTC. The chain recombines TRBV6-1 with TRBJ1-2; possible D gene TRBD1, 6 bases. The V end was cut by 1 base, the J end by 0 bases, with 12 bases between. This CDR3 has 16 residues. Germline V gene sequence: CDR1 MNHNS, CDR2 SASEGT.

The chain couples TRBV7-8 to TRBJ1-5, with a weak D call TRBD1 (5 bases). V was shortened by 6 bases and J by 5 bases, with 17 bases between the two germline ends. The CDR3 length is 15 residues. Germline lookup yields CDR1 SGHVS and CDR2 FQNEAQ. CDR3 nucleotide sequence: TGTGCCAGCAGAGACAGTCAGGGCGTCGATCAGCCCCAGCATTTT. It specifies CASRDSQGVDQPQHF.

The CDR3 coding sequence is TGTGCCAGCAGTGACTTCGGCTATGGCTACACCTTC. Translated, it gives CASSDFGYGYTF. The chain recombines TRBV6-4 with TRBJ1-2; D gene uncertain. From germline, CDR1 is MRHNA and CDR2 SNTAGT. The CDR3 is 12 amino acids. Trimming took off 1 base at V and 4 bases at J, with 4 bases between the two ends.

The V gene is TRBV10-3, the J gene TRBJ1-1, with D unresolved. CDR1 is ENHRY and CDR2 is SYGVKD in the germline V gene. V was trimmed by 3 bases and J by 4 bases, leaving 9 bases between them. This CDR3 spans 13 amino acids. The CDR3, as DNA: TGTGCCATCAGTGAACGGCCAGGCACTGAAGCTTTCTTT. Residues: CAISERPGTEAFF.

The J gene is TRBJ2-1, the V gene TRBV11-3; 7 nucleotides align to TRBD2. Germline values: CDR1 SGHNT, CDR2 YENEEA. Unmatched junction bases numbered 2, after V lost 3 bases and J lost 0 bases. There are 15 residues in the CDR3. As DNA, the CDR3 is TGTGCCAGCAGCTTTGGGGGGGGCTCCTACAATGAGCAGTTCTTC. Translation: CASSFGGGSYNEQFF.

CDR3 sequence (DNA): TGTGCCAGCAGCCGTCGCCCTAGCGTTCAAGAGACCCAGTACTTC. This sequence encodes CASSRRPSVQETQYF. This chain joins TRBV7-7 and TRBJ2-5, with D perhaps TRBD2 (6 bases). The ends were cut back, 5 bases at V and 2 bases at J, with 15 bases in the middle. There are 15 residues in the CDR3. Germline-derived CDR1 and CDR2 are SSHAT and FNYEAQ (reference sequence).

The chain carries TRBV5-5 and TRBJ1-2; possibly TRBD1 for D (5 bases). Germline CDR1 SGHKS, CDR2 YYEKEE (reference sequence). The CDR3 is 15 residues long. V shed 2 bases and J shed 1 base, with 12 bases lying between them. The CDR3 DNA sequence: TGTGCCAGCAGCTTCCAGGGCGTAGGTAACTATGGCTACACCTTC. This codes for CASSFQGVGNYGYTF. Complete variable domain (other parts from reference TRBV5-5 and TRBJ1-2): DAGVTQSPTHLIKTRGQQVTLRCSPISGHKSVSWYQQVLGQGPQFIFQYYEKEERGRGNFPDRFSARQFPNYSSELNVNALLLGDSALYLCASSFQGVGNYGYTFGSGTRLTVV.

This clone has only a few counts. This chain uses TRBV19 with TRBJ1-5; D remains unclear. Germline loops: CDR1 LNHDA, CDR2 SQIVND (reference sequence). Trimming cost V 5 bases and J 9 bases, with 14 bases left between them. CDR3 length: 13 residues. The CDR3 region is CASSPGAKSPQHF. CDR3 sequence (DNA): TGTGCCAGTAGTCCAGGCGCAAAATCGCCCCAGCATTTT. Combining the CDR3 with reference TRBV19 and TRBJ1-5 gives the whole variable domain DGGITQSPKYLFRKEGQNVTLSCEQNLNHDAMYWYRQDPGQGLRLIYYSQIVNDFQKGDIAEGYSVSREKKESFPLTVTSAQKNPTAFYLCASSPGAKSPQHFGDGTRLSIL.

The chain has TRBV7-3 and TRBJ2-1; 15 bases are shared with TRBD2. The CDR3 is 15 residues long. V gave up 5 bases and J gave up 7 bases; unmatched junction bases: 3. Germline V gene data show CDR1 as SGHTA and CDR2 as FQGTGA. The DNA of the CDR3 is TGTGCCAGCAGCCGGGGACTAGCGGGAGGAAATGAGCAGTTCTTC. It codes for CASSRGLAGGNEQFF.

This chain uses TRBV18 with TRBJ1-1; D unclear. V lost 3 bases and J lost 5, with 13 bases in between. The CDR3 is 14 residues long. Looked up from germline, CDR1 is KGHSH and CDR2 is LQKENI. The CDR3: CASSPLGESTEAFF. The CDR3 bases are TGTGCCAGCTCACCTCTTGGGGAGTCGACTGAAGCTTTCTTT.

The V and J genes are TRBV29-1 and TRBJ1-2, with 9 bases that match TRBD1. The CDR3 has 16 residues. Trimming took 7 bases from V and 7 from J; bases not matched to a gene: 19. CDR1 SQVTM and CDR2 ANQGSEA come from the germline V gene. CDR3 nucleotides: TGCAGCGCTGGGGGGGGAGTGGGACAGGGATATTTTGGCTACACCTTC. Protein: CSAGGGVGQGYFGYTF.

The rearrangement uses TRBV29-1 and TRBJ1-5; D not certain. The V end lost 4 bases, the J end lost 6 bases, and 13 bases lay between the germline ends. CDR1 is SQVTM and CDR2 is ANQGSEA in the germline V gene. CDR3 length: 13 residues. CDR3 region: CSVGGSVGQPQHF. As DNA, the CDR3 is TGCAGCGTTGGAGGCTCTGTGGGTCAGCCCCAGCATTTT.

The gene calls are TRBV28 and TRBJ1-2; TRBD1 matches 7 bases. Germline V gives CDR1 MDHEN, CDR2 SYDVKM. V dropped 7 bases and J dropped 6; count of bases not matched to a gene: 11. The CDR3 is 14 residues long. In DNA form, the CDR3 reads TGTGCCAGCATCTTTGACAGGGCTGGGGATGGCTACACCTTC. This sequence encodes CASIFDRAGDGYTF.

The gene calls are TRBV2 and TRBJ1-5, with D perhaps TRBD1 (6 bases). Germline V gene lookup returns CDR1 SNHLY and CDR2 FYNNEI. Trimming left V 8 bases short and J 0 bases short, with 8 bases between. The CDR3 is made up of 13 amino acids. CDR3 region: CASHRDSNQPQHF. CDR3 nucleotide sequence: TGTGCCAGCCACAGGGATAGCAATCAGCCCCAGCATTTT.

This chain joins TRBV5-6 and TRBJ2-5; D is perhaps TRBD1 (6 bases). The CDR3 totals 14 residues. V was pared by 4 bases and J by 5 bases, with 15 bases between. Germline loops: CDR1 SGHDT, CDR2 YYEEEE. CDR3 DNA sequence: TGTGCCAGCAGCCGATCAGGGGTTCCCGAGACCCAGTACTTC. Amino acid sequence: CASSRSGVPETQYF.

This clone was observed once. This chain uses TRBV6-6 with TRBJ2-2; TRBD1 agrees at 10 bases. With V trimmed by 10 bases and J by 4 bases, 12 bases remained unmatched. CDR1 is MNHNY, CDR2 SVGAGI, per germline (reference sequence). CDR3 length equals 16 residues. CDR3 sequence reads: CATLRGDRGITGELFF. The CDR3 DNA reads TGTGCCACTTTAAGAGGGGACAGGGGAATCACCGGGGAGCTGTTTTTT.

This chain joins TRBV14 and TRBJ2-1, with D possibly matching TRBD2 (6 bases). Germline V gives CDR1 SGHDN, CDR2 FVKESK. V was trimmed by 1 base and J by 2 bases, leaving 12 bases between them. The CDR3 spans 16 residues. CDR3 protein: CASSQGSGVTYNEQFF. The CDR3 DNA sequence: TGTGCCAGCAGCCAAGGCTCGGGGGTTACCTACAATGAGCAGTTCTTC.

This clone was found many times. The chain combines TRBV24-1 with TRBJ1-5, with D maybe TRBD1 (6 bases). The CDR3 loop spans 17 amino acids. Germline V CDR1 and CDR2: KGHDR, SFDVKD. Trimming shortened V by 4 bases and J by 3 bases, and 18 bases separated the two germline ends. This chain's CDR3 is CATSDAREQGYNQPQHF. For the CDR3, the DNA is TGTGCCACCAGTGACGCAAGGGAACAGGGTTACAATCAGCCCCAGCATTTT.

The chain uses TRBV6-5 and TRBJ1-5; the match to TRBD1 covers 7 bases. The CDR3 is 14 amino acids. Trimming took 4 bases from V and 9 from J; bases not matched to a gene: 9. In germline, CDR1 is MNHEY, CDR2 SVGAGI. The CDR3 loop is CASSWGTVELPQHF. CDR3 nucleotides: TGTGCCAGCAGTTGGGGGACAGTCGAGTTGCCCCAGCATTTT.

This clone was recorded once. This chain connects TRBV28 to TRBJ1-2; D gene uncertain. Between the trimmed V and J ends, which lost 6 bases and 3 bases, there was a span of 17 bases. The CDR3 extends over 15 amino acids. CDR1 is MDHEN and CDR2 is SYDVKM in the germline V gene. The CDR3 is CASSATARAYYGYTF. Here the CDR3 DNA reads TGTGCCAGCAGCGCTACCGCGAGGGCGTACTATGGCTACACCTTC.

V usage is TRBV19 and J usage is TRBJ1-2, with D maybe TRBD1 (5 bases). The CDR3 sequence is 15 residues long. The V end was cut by 3 bases, the J end by 4 bases, with 15 bases between. Germline V CDR1 and CDR2: LNHDA, SQIVND (reference sequence). DNA of the CDR3: TGTGCCAGTAGTATCGCGACAGCTAGTATCTATGGCTACACCTTC. It translates to CASSIATASIYGYTF.

The genes are TRBV3-1 (or the pseudogene TRBV3-2) and TRBJ2-1; 7 bases map to TRBD2. Germline trimming cut 1 base from V and 4 bases from J; bases unmatched to any gene: 4. Per the germline V gene, CDR1 is LGHDT and CDR2 is YNNKEL (reference sequence). The CDR3 length is 15 residues. CDR3 loop: CASSQASGGYNEQFF. CDR3 coding DNA: TGTGCCAGCAGCCAAGCTAGCGGAGGGTACAATGAGCAGTTCTTC.

The chain carries TRBV6-5 and TRBJ1-3; D remains ambiguous. CDR3 size: 12 residues. In germline, CDR1 is MNHEY, CDR2 SVGAGI. V was cut by 6 bases and J by 1 base, with 4 bases left in between. The CDR3 loop reads CASRSSGNTIYF. CDR3 DNA sequence: TGTGCCAGCAGATCTTCTGGAAACACCATATATTTT.